This T cell receptor beta chain is drawn from a study of STAT3 mutations in large granular lymphocyte leukemia. The table came from immunoSEQ multiplex PCR; TCRdb's copy has only in-frame clones and leaves some out. Of roughly 4,200 clones listed, approximately 72% are singletons. General study points: Every T-LGLL patient had at least one immunodominant TCRbeta clonotype.

CDR3 length: 15 amino acids. Per germline, CDR1 SGHAT and CDR2 FQNNGV. Trimming removed 6 bases from V and 4 bases from J; junction bases left unmatched: 9. Note on this clone: What it recognizes is unknown.

The chain links TRBV11-2 to TRBJ2-3; 8 bases match TRBD1. The TCR originated in a man aged 60 to 69 with T-cell large granular lymphocyte leukemia. Some clones in this sample may be carry-over from other donors' samples. Sample: peripheral blood mononuclear cells. For the CDR3, the DNA is TGTGCCAGCAGACATGTTTTACAGGGGGCAGATACGCAGTATTTT. It codes for CASRHVLQGADTQYF.